The present T cell receptor beta chain was sequenced within a study of cytomegalovirus exposure and HLA in healthy donors. In the study overall: Of the donors genotyped, approximately 400 in all, around 77% fell in the Caucasian-associated ancestry cluster.

Findings and caveats of the study: An analysis done earlier found most TCR beta V segments productive about 90% or about 30% of the time. In vitro confirmation showed three CMV-associated chains to be CMV antigen specific.

The PCR used 60 Vbeta and 13 Jbeta primers. Some clones are missing from TCRdb's copy, which holds only in-frame ones; the method was immunoSEQ multiplex PCR. The sample records 65,000 to 85,000 clones, roughly 65% being singletons. The donors were healthy bone marrow donors. Worth noting for this clone: What it binds is unknown.

The TCR sequence derives from a young woman in good health and CMV-seronegative. The sequenced sample consisted of PBMCs.

CDR3 protein: CASSPTIAGGISGANVLTF. CDR3 coding DNA: TGTGCCAGCAGCCCCACAATAGCGGGGGGGATCTCTGGGGCCAACGTCCTGACTTTC. The chain has TRBV7-2 and TRBJ2-6; TRBD2 aligns across 11 bases. Germline lookup yields CDR1 SGHTA and CDR2 FQGNSA. J gave up 0 bases and V 5 bases, and 9 bases lay outside the gene matches. This CDR3 comprises 19 residues.